This TCR beta chain was recorded in a study of cytomegalovirus exposure and HLA in healthy donors (dated by TCRdb to about 2017). Background on the whole study: An earlier analysis of several hundred of the donors reported 250 to 300 Gb of sequence data and around 110 million unique TCR beta sequences from 150 million to 200 million T cells. An early release covering roughly 600 HLA-typed donors comprised about 290 gigabases of sequencing data and tens of millions of unique TCR sequences. Among the roughly 370 genotyped donors, under 90% belonged to the genetic ancestry cluster associated with self-reported Caucasian donors. The study aimed to test whether signatures of past pathogen exposure could be identified by cataloging public T cell receptors. The study profiled the T cell repertoires of 500 to 800 subjects by immunosequencing and related them to cytomegalovirus serostatus. Along with the roughly 670-subject first cohort, a separate validation cohort of around 120 different subjects was used. The study combined high-throughput TCR immunosequencing, statistical association of individual TCRs with disease status, and machine learning to predict cytomegalovirus infection status. In a later analysis, previously published TCR beta repertoires from several hundred donors were re-analyzed and high-resolution HLA genotyping was added so that TCR occurrence patterns could be studied. The later analysis used no new phenotypic data to find candidate immune exposures, relying instead on TCR beta sequences and their occurrence across donors. To decide whether each TCR beta V gene segment behaved as functional or pseudogenic, an earlier analysis of some 570 of the donors relied on high-throughput TCR beta sequencing. Alongside the repertoire data, information on donor age, sex, ethnicity and CMV serostatus was compiled. In a later genetic analysis, genome-wide SNP genotypes for about 60% of the 666 donors were used, and that subset was treated as a discovery cohort. Every repertoire in the discovery cohort had been generated on one and the same sequencing platform. HLA typing included class I and class II loci at four-digit resolution. Typing coverage differed by locus: A, B, C, DRB1 and DQB1 were typed in roughly 620-630 donors, DQA1 in approximately 520, DPA1 in 600 to 610, and DPB1 in approximately 450. Roughly five DR-DQ haplotypes were handled as single units for association and clustering because linkage in the cohort was strong. On average, around 230,000 unique TCR beta nucleotide sequences were sequenced per donor among fewer than 500 genotyped donors of the cohort, with 15% to 20% of those sequences being non-productive. Results the study describes overall, beyond this receptor: In a later analysis, 16,951 TCR beta sequences were associated with specific HLA alleles at a false discovery rate of 0.05. Because some donors lacked HLA typing at each locus, the association tests relied only on the typed subset. In a later genetic analysis, a missense DCLRE1C variant was associated with V-gene and J-gene trimming of TCR beta chains, and the association was replicated in an independent cohort. Immune exposure information for the cohort was limited to CMV serostatus. Roughly 17 rarely observed V segments, including chromosome 9 orphons, were excluded from the earlier analysis of almost 600 of the donors because counts were too low. Presence/absence analyses assumed roughly uniform sequencing depth across donors, an assumption that may not hold. According to a later analysis, most CMV-associated TCR beta chains appeared to be HLA-restricted, and the HLA associations seemed to be driven largely by CMV exposure. Assigning TCR associations to individual alleles was difficult when HLA alleles, especially DR and DQ, strongly co-occurred. Some IMGT-functional V segments, including TRBV6-2 and TRBV6-3, could not be told apart with the 87-base-pair reads, so those segments were excluded. In vitro tests confirmed that a few of the cytomegalovirus-associated TCR beta chains recognize cytomegalovirus antigens. A later genetic analysis reported fewer N-insertions in productive TCRs among donors in an Asian-associated ancestry cluster than the roughly 700-donor mean. According to the authors, the approach could potentially be generalized to other disease states and immunological phenotypes. A further reported finding was that TCR beta sequences accurately predicted the HLA-A and HLA-B alleles for most subjects in the first cohort. A cluster of highly shared sequence variants was judged likely to represent a technical artifact of the sequencing pipeline. A later analysis found that TCR association rates varied across HLA loci, with DRB1 alleles showing the most associated TCRs and HLA-C alleles the fewest. Cytomegalovirus status was reported to be diagnosed by the classifier with high specificity and sensitivity in both the original and validation cohorts. The cohort was sequenced for TCR beta chains only, and without alpha or paired-chain data the features that could be detected were limited. In an earlier analysis of around 500 of the donors, most TCR beta V segments appeared in productive rearrangements about 87% or about 30% of the time, broadly matching IMGT annotations. The study gave a list of some 150 TCR beta chains associated with cytomegalovirus. According to a later analysis, parvovirus B19, influenza, CMV and Epstein-Barr virus appeared linked to several top co-occurrence clusters. In a later analysis, HLA-associated TCR beta chains showed more clonal expansion and lower generation probabilities than non-associated chains that were equally common. Most TCR sequences were observed very rarely across donors, whereas some public TCRs were present in many individuals. Correlated functional status among segregating V segments might be attributable to linkage disequilibrium, but an unknown experimental factor could not be ruled out.

In total, roughly 670 healthy bone marrow donors made up the cohort. At the time of sampling, every cohort member was nominally healthy, though immune exposures that went unrecorded were likely present. The donor tested CMV seropositive and was one of the 289 seropositive cohort members. Each donor provided a peripheral blood sample, and peripheral blood mononuclear cells were used for TCR beta sequencing. The Qiagen DNeasy Blood Extraction Kit was used to extract genomic DNA from the blood cell samples. Notes on this clone: Its antigen has not been determined. The record has no base qualities; no much larger clone is one base away.

V is clipped by 2 bases and J by 10 bases, and the sequence between their germline boundaries is 21 bases long. Per the germline V gene, SGHDT is the CDR1 and YYEEEE is the CDR2. The CDR3 runs 16 amino acids, cysteine and phenylalanine included. Of the read, only the CDR3 DNA is kept; its 48 bases are in frame from base 1. Receptor amplification or capture employed the immunoSEQ multiplex PCR assay. For the multiplex PCR, a mixture combining 60 forward primers for TCR Vbeta segments and 13 reverse primers for TCR Jbeta segments was used. The CDR3 region of rearranged TCR beta genes was amplified from genomic DNA with a multiplex PCR assay. On the Illumina HiSeq System, the amplified TCR beta libraries were sequenced as 87-base-pair reads. The authors' analysis ran thus. A later analysis counted about 80 million unique TCR beta chains across the 600 to 850 repertoires, and some 11 million of these chains were shared by at least two donors. Raw reads were error-corrected and collapsed into unique sequences by a nearest-neighbor algorithm in which closely related sequences were merged to remove PCR and sequencing errors. V, D and J gene segments were assigned by aligning CDR3 sequences to IMGT reference sequences. For a sequence to be retained, a match of at least six nucleotides was required to both a V gene segment and a J gene segment. A rearrangement was called productive if the CDR3 had no stop codons and remained in frame with V and J, and every other rearrangement was called non-productive. CDR3 was defined according to IMGT convention as the region running from the second conserved V-encoded cysteine to the conserved J-encoded phenylalanine. The earlier analysis of fewer than 700 of the donors excluded sequences that lacked an unambiguous match to a single V gene segment. In an earlier analysis of some 590 of the donors, a V segment was called functional when productive rearrangements were above 56.7%, and segregating when the standard deviation between donors exceeded 5%. A statistical classification framework was built for diagnosing cytomegalovirus status from the catalog of TCR beta chain sequences. V and J gene assignment, in a later analysis, came from comparing TCR nucleotide sequences with IMGT/GENE-DB human TR gene sequences. Using the TCRdist pipeline, a later analysis assigned CDR3 sequences along with most-parsimonious VDJ recombination scenarios. In a later analysis, each TCR beta chain was defined by its CDR3 amino acid sequence together with its V-gene family, and reads without a unique V-gene family were excluded. As a way to deal with suspected cross-contamination and a sequencing artifact, a later analysis dropped approximately 590 nucleotide sequences that were highly shared and had low generation probability. A later analysis calculated a clonal expansion index for each public chain from normalized within-repertoire ranks of inferred template counts. In a later analysis, generation probabilities were computed with a VDJ recombination model fitted to out-of-frame rearrangements, and the resulting probabilities were checked against IGoR. In a later analysis, TCR-TCR, TCR-HLA and TCR-CMV co-occurrence was scored with hypergeometric tests, and a repertoire-size bias correction was applied to TCR pairs. To estimate false discovery rates, a later analysis permuted the HLA or CMV assignments 20 times. In a later analysis, co-occurring TCRs were grouped using DBSCAN, and TCRdist sequence similarity was added for clustering within HLA-allele-positive subsets. Co-occurrence clustering excluded repertoires with fewer than 30,000 or more than 120,000 public chains, plus five with anomalous nucleotide sharing. TCRdb retrieved this table from immuneACCESS and kept in-frame rearrangements only. Not all clones are present; in checked studies, unresolved V genes account for under half, and no reason is known for the remainder. V and J calls and clone size are as listed in that table; D and trimming were resolved from the DNA. The sample has about 61,000 clones on record, roughly nine tenths of them singletons. The ten largest clones represent approximately 1.6% of the sample.

The sequence was obtained from a man under 40 in good health and CMV-seropositive. The V gene is TRBV5-6 and the J gene is TRBJ1-4; the D gene is perhaps TRBD1, from 6 matching bases. The specimen sequenced was PBMCs. This receptor carries the CDR3 CASSFGTPELVAKLFF. The nucleotide sequence reads as follows: TGTGCCAGCAGCTTCGGGACACCTGAACTGGTTGCAAAACTGTTTTTT.